A selection of T cell receptor beta chains follows, all from one sample in a study of blood T cell repertoires in COVID-19. The method was immunoSEQ multiplex PCR; TCRdb's version includes in-frame clones alone and lacks a portion of them. The data hold more than 95,000 clones, with more than 70% observed a single time. The sample comprised peripheral blood. The receptor set was obtained from a human donor in a cohort sampled during active COVID-19. Each CDR3 is given without its conserved first and last residue. A D gene is named only where the DNA matches it firmly.

v_call,j_call,d_call,cdr3_aa
TRBV4-1,TRBJ2-7,NA,ASRPTGNHEQY
TRBV7-9,TRBJ2-2,NA,ASRPTGIGNTGELF
TRBV19,TRBJ1-5,NA,ASSIRRQSNQPQH
TRBV24-1,TRBJ2-6,NA,ATSDFTDGANVLT
TRBV6-8,TRBJ2-3,NA,ASSYSSVSTDGGSTDTQY
TRBV6-5,TRBJ1-2,NA,ASSYSADSNYGYT
TRBV30,TRBJ1-4,NA,AWSVSNANEKLF
TRBV24-1,TRBJ2-3,NA,ATSGGGVTDTQY
TRBV4-1,TRBJ2-7,NA,ASSQTAAGRSSYEQY
TRBV11-2,TRBJ2-7,TRBD2,ASSLAVAGTSSYEQY
TRBV6-1,TRBJ2-2,NA,ASSGPVGDATGELF
TRBV7-7,TRBJ2-2,TRBD2,ASSVTGTSVPGELF
TRBV5-5,TRBJ2-6,NA,ASSLLIEQGVSGANVLT
TRBV19,TRBJ2-7,NA,ASSIRRLSSYEQY
TRBV19,TRBJ2-3,NA,ASSIERNRALTTDTQY
TRBV6-1,TRBJ2-1,TRBD2,ASSAPGTSGTYEQF
TRBV7-6,TRBJ2-1,NA,ASSLRGRGEQF
TRBV5-1,TRBJ1-1,NA,ASSLGQAGTTEAF
TRBV7-2,TRBJ2-7,TRBD2,ASSLLAGGVSYEQY
TRBV28,TRBJ2-7,NA,ASSYTYEQY
TRBV15,TRBJ2-1,TRBD2,ATSRDVAGARLGEQF
TRBV7-7,TRBJ2-2,TRBD2,ASSPTGTSSTGELF
TRBV6-1,TRBJ2-3,TRBD2,ASSEALPGGSTDTQY
TRBV28,TRBJ2-2,NA,ASSLGGGDTGELF